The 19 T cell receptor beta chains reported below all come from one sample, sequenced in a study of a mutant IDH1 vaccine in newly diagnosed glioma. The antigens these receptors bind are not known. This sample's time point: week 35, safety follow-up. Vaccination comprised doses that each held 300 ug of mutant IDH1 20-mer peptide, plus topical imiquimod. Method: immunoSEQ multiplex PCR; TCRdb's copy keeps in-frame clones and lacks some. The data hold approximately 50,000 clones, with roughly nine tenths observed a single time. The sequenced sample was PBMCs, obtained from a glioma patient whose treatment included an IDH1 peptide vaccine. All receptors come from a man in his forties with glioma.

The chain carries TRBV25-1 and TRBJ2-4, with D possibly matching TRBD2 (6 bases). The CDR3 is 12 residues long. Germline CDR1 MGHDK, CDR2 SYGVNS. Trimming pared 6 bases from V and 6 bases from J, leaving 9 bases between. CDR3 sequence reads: CASSGGINIQYF. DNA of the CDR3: TGTGCCAGCAGCGGGGGAATAAACATTCAGTACTTC.

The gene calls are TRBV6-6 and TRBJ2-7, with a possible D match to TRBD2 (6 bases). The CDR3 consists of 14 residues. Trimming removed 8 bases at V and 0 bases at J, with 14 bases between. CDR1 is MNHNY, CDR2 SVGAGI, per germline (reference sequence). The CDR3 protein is CASAGTESSYEQYF. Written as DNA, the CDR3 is TGTGCCAGCGCCGGGACTGAGAGCTCCTACGAGCAGTACTTC.

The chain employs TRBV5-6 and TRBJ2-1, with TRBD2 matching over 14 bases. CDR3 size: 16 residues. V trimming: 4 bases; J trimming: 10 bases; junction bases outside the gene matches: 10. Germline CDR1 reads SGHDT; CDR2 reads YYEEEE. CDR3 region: CASSGGLAGEFGEQFF. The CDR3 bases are TGTGCCAGCAGCGGGGGACTAGCGGGAGAGTTTGGAGAGCAGTTCTTC. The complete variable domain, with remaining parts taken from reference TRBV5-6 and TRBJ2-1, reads DAGVTQSPTHLIKTRGQQVTLRCSPKSGHDTVSWYQQALGQGPQFIFQYYEEEERQRGNFPDRFSGHQFPNYSSELNVNALLLGDSALYLCASSGGLAGEFGEQFFGPGTRLTVL.

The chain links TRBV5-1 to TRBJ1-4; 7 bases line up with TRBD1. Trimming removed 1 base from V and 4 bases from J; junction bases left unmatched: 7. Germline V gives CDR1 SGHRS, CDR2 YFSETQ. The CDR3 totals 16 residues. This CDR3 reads CASSLLRGGINEKLFF. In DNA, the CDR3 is TGCGCCAGCAGCTTGCTCAGGGGGGGAATTAATGAAAAACTGTTTTTT. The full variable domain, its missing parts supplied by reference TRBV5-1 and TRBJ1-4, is KAGVTQTPRYLIKTRGQQVTLSCSPISGHRSVSWYQQTPGQGLQFLFEYFSETQRNKGNFPGRFSGRQFSNSRSEMNVSTLELGDSALYLCASSLLRGGINEKLFFGSGTQLSVL.

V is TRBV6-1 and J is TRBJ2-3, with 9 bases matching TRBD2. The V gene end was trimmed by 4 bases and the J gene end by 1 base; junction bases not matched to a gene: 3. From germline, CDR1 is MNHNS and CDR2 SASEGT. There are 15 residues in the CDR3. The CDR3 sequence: CASSGRTSGTDTQYF. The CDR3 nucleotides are TGTGCCAGCAGTGGGAGGACTAGCGGCACAGATACGCAGTATTTT.

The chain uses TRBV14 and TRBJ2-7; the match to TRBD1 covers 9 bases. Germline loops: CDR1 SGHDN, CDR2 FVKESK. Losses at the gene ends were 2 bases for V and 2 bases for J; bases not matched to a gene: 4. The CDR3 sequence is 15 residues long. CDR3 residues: CASSQRRTGAYEQYF. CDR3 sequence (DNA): TGTGCCAGCAGCCAACGGAGGACAGGGGCCTACGAGCAGTACTTC.

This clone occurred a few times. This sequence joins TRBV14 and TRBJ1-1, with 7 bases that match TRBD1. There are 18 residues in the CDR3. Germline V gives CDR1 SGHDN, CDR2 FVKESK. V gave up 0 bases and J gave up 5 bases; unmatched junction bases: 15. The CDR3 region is CASSQDLGTATRRTEAFF. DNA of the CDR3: TGTGCCAGCAGCCAAGATCTCGGGACAGCAACTAGGAGGACTGAAGCTTTCTTT.

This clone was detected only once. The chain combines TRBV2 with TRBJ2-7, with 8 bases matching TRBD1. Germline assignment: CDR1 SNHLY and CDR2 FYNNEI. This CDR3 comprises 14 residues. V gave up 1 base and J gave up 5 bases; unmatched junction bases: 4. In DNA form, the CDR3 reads TGTGCCAGCAGTGAAGGGGACAGGACTAACGAGCAGTACTTC. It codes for CASSEGDRTNEQYF. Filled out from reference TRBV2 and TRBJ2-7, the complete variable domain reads EPEVTQTPSHQVTQMGQEVILRCVPISNHLYFYWYRQILGQKVEFLVSFYNNEISEKSEIFDDQFSVERPDGSNFTLKIRSTKLEDSAMYFCASSEGDRTNEQYFGPGTRLTVT.

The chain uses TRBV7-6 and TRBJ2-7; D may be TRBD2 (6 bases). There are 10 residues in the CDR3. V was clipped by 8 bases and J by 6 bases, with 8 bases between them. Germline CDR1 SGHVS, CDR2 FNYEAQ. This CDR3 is CASGAGEQYF. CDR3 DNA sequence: TGTGCCAGCGGAGCGGGCGAGCAGTACTTC.

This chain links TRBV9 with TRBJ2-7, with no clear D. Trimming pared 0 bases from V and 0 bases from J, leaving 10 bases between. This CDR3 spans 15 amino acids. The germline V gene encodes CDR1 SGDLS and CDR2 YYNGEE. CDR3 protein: CASSVDLYSSYEQYF. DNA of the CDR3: TGTGCCAGCAGCGTAGATCTCTATAGCTCCTACGAGCAGTACTTC.

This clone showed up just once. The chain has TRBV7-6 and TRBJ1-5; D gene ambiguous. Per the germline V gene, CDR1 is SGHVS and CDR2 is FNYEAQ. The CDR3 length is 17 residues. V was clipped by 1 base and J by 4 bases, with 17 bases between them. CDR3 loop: CASSLGTRSATNQPQHF. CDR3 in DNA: TGTGCCAGCAGCTTAGGTACACGGTCTGCGACGAATCAGCCCCAGCATTTT.

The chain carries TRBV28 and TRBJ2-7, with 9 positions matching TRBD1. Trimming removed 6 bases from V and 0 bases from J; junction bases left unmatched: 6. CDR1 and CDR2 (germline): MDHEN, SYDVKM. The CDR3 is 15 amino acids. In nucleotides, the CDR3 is TGTGCCAGCAGACAACCGGGACAGGGCTCCTACGAGCAGTACTTC. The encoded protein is CASRQPGQGSYEQYF. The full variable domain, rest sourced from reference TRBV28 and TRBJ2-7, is DVKVTQSSRYLVKRTGEKVFLECVQDMDHENMFWYRQDPGLGLRLIYFSYDVKMKEKGDIPEGYSVSREKKERFSLILESASTNQTSMYLCASRQPGQGSYEQYFGPGTRLTVT.

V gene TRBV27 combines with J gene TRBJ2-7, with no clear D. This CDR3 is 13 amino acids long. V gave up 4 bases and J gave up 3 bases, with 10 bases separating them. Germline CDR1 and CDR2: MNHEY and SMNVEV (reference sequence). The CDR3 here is CASSWTVDYEQYF. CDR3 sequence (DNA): TGTGCCAGCAGTTGGACGGTTGACTACGAGCAGTACTTC.

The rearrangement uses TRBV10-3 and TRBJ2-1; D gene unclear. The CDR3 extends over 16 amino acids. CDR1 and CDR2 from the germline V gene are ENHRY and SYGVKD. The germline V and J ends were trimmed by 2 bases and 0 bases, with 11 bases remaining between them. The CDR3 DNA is TGTGCCATCAGTGAGCTAACTCTTAGCTCCTACAATGAGCAGTTCTTC. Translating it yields CAISELTLSSYNEQFF.

CDR3 coding DNA: TGTGCCAGCAGCGTAGTCCCAGGCACAGATACGCAGTATTTT. This gives the protein CASSVVPGTDTQYF. The chain combines TRBV9 with TRBJ2-3; D remains ambiguous. Trimming took off 0 bases at V and 1 base at J, with 6 bases between the two ends. Germline lookup yields CDR1 SGDLS and CDR2 YYNGEE. CDR3 size: 14 residues.

CDR3 sequence reads: CASSLQFHTEAFF. The CDR3 DNA sequence: TGTGCCAGCAGTTTACAATTCCACACTGAAGCTTTCTTT. The genes are TRBV27 and TRBJ1-1; no firm D call. Trimming pared 2 bases from V and 3 bases from J, leaving 7 bases between. The CDR3 length is 13 residues. Germline values: CDR1 MNHEY, CDR2 SMNVEV (reference sequence).

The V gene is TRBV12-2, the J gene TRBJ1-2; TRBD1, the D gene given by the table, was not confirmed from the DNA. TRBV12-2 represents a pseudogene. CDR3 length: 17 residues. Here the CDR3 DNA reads TGTGCAAGTCGCTTAACCCGGACAGGGCCCACCCGACCAGGCTACACCTTC. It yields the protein CASRLTRTGPTRPGYTF.

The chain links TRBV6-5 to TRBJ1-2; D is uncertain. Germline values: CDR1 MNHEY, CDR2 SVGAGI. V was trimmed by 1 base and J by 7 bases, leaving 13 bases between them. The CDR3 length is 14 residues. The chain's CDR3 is CASSYLQQPVGYTF. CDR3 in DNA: TGTGCCAGCAGTTACTTGCAACAGCCGGTTGGCTACACCTTC.

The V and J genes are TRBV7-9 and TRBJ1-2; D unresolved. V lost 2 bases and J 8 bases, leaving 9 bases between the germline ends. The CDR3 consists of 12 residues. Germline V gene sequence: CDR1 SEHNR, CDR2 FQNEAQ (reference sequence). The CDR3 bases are TGTGCCAGCAGCTTACGGGGTAGCGGCTACACCTTC. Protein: CASSLRGSGYTF.